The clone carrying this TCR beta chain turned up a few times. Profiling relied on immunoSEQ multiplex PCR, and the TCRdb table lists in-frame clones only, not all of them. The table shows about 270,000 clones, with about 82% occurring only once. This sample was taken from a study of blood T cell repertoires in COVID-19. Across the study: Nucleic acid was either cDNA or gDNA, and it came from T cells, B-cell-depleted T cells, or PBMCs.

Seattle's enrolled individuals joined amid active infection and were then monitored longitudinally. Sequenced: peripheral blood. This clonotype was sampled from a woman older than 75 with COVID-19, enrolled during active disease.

CDR3: CSASEPAGGGYEQYF. Here the CDR3 DNA reads TGCAGTGCTAGTGAGCCAGCGGGGGGGGGCTACGAGCAGTACTTC. The J gene is TRBJ2-7, the V gene TRBV20-1, with 10 bases identical to TRBD2. J lost 3 bases, V lost 3 bases, and 8 bases had no gene match. Per germline, CDR1 DFQATT and CDR2 SNEGSKA (reference sequence). CDR3 size: 15 residues.